This is a list of T cell receptor beta chains from one sample in a study of beta chain features in type 1 diabetes. TCRdb's copy holds only in-frame clones and misses some; the assay was immunoSEQ multiplex PCR. This table has 300,000 to 350,000 clones, roughly 8% appearing once. Sequencing used central memory CD4+ T cells from blood. Receptors were obtained from a woman under 30 in good health. The CDR3 runs from the conserved cysteine through the conserved F or W. Each record gives: CDR3 length, V gene, D gene, J gene, clone size, CDR3 DNA, CDR3 protein. The D gene is left open where the match is weak. A clone size is listed for some rows: how often the clone was seen (once, few, many), or a class if it is expanded.

11	TRBV20-1	TRBD2	TRBJ2-5	.	TGCAGTGGCGCGGGAGGAGAGACCCAGTACTTC	CSGAGGETQYF
17	TRBV5-4	TRBD2	TRBJ2-3	.	TGTGCCAGCAGCCTGCGACTAGCGGGAGATCGGACAGATACGCAGTATTTT	CASSLRLAGDRTDTQYF
15	TRBV7-2	TRBD2	TRBJ2-7	few	TGTGCCAGCAGCTCCCGTAGCGGGAGTGTCTACGAGCAGTACTTC	CASSSRSGSVYEQYF
16	TRBV4-2	TRBD2	TRBJ2-7	.	TGTGCCAGCAGCCAACTCATAGCGGGACGTTCCTACGAGCAGTACTTC	CASSQLIAGRSYEQYF
13	TRBV4-3	.	TRBJ2-1	few	TGCGCCAGCAGCCAAGAGGTACTCAATGAGCAGTTCTTC	CASSQEVLNEQFF
15	TRBV7-2	TRBD2	TRBJ2-5	many	TGTGCCAGCAGCTTAAATGCGGGAGGCTCAGAGACCCAGTACTTC	CASSLNAGGSETQYF
14	TRBV4-2	.	TRBJ2-7	few	TGTGCCAGCAGCCAAGATTTCCCTAACTACGAGCAGTACTTC	CASSQDFPNYEQYF
14	TRBV7-2	.	TRBJ2-1	.	TGTGCCAGCAGCTTAGAGTACTCAAACAATGAGCAGTTCTTC	CASSLEYSNNEQFF
13	TRBV28	.	TRBJ1-2	.	TGTGCCAGCAGTTTAGGACAGAATTATGGCTACACCTTC	CASSLGQNYGYTF
14	TRBV10-3	TRBD1	TRBJ1-5	few	TGTGCCATCAGTGCGGGACAGGGTGATCAGCCCCAGCATTTT	CAISAGQGDQPQHF
16	TRBV15	.	TRBJ1-4	few	TGTGCCACCAGCACCTGGACAGCCCCGTCTAAGGAAAAACTGTTTTTT	CATSTWTAPSKEKLFF
13	TRBV6-6	.	TRBJ1-2	.	TGTGCCAGCAAAAGGAGGGGGTGGGTTGGCTACACCTTC	CASKRRGWVGYTF
16	TRBV9	TRBD2	TRBJ2-2	.	TGTGCCAGCAGCATCGGACTAGCGAGAAACACCGGGGAGCTGTTTTTT	CASSIGLARNTGELFF
16	TRBV10-3	.	TRBJ2-5	many	TGTGCCATCAGTGAGCAGGAGCCGGGACTGCCAGAGACCCAGTACTTC	CAISEQEPGLPETQYF